This TCR beta chain was identified during a study of T-cell memory formation after mild COVID-19. General study results and limits: Mainly CM and EM harbored the contracting CD4+ clones; mainly EMRA harbored the CD8+ ones. Pre-infection memory held some responding clones, suggesting pre-existing cross-reactive T cells responded.

V was cut by 5 bases and J by 2 bases, with 16 bases left in between. The CDR3 contains 14 residues. Germline V CDR1 and CDR2: DFQATT, SNEGSKA (reference sequence). Concerning this clonotype: Its specificity is not known.

TCRdb processed the 5' RACE reads anew with MiXCR; each CDR3 protein has one entry. The sample shows about 350,000 distinct CDR3 sequences, 25% to 30% of them seen only once. Sequenced input: PBMCs or a T cell subset sorted from them (not recorded which). This TCR was sampled from an adult woman who had mild COVID-19 (a few samples of this study predate the infection). Cell type and time point are not known. V usage is TRBV20-1 and J usage is TRBJ2-7; D is ambiguous. The CDR3 region is CSALEAGQPYEQYF. The CDR3, as DNA: TGCAGTGCTTTAGAGGCCGGGCAACCCTACGAGCAGTACTTC.